This TCR beta chain was sequenced in a study of PD-1 blockade in classical Hodgkin lymphoma. TCRdb keeps only in-frame clones here, not all; method: immunoSEQ multiplex PCR. Among tens of thousands of clones listed, approximately 91% were seen once. Notes on the study in general: According to reports, newly diagnosed patients had lower baseline TCR diversity than healthy donors, and relapsed/refractory patients had lower baseline TCR diversity still. Repertoires differed for reasons still undefined, possibly disease activity or prior therapy.

The germline V gene has CDR1 SGHTS and CDR2 YDEGEE. The CDR3 covers 14 residues. The V and J ends lost 4 bases and 0 bases respectively, with 11 bases between them. Stated time point: newly diagnosed, previously untreated cHL patient sample. Untreated, newly diagnosed classical Hodgkin lymphoma PBMCs were comparators. For this clone: Its antigen is not known.

This rearrangement joins TRBV5-8 to TRBJ2-7; possibly TRBD2 for D (6 bases). The receptor was derived from a human donor with classical Hodgkin lymphoma. The sequenced sample consisted of peripheral blood mononuclear cells (PBMCs). The CDR3 DNA sequence: TGTGCCAGCAGCCGCCCGGGACTCTCCTACGAGCAGTACTTC. Protein: CASSRPGLSYEQYF.